This T cell receptor beta chain came from a study of T cell repertoires in cytomegalovirus infection. The wider study: Signatures in public TCR beta sequences pointed to both CMV infection and matching HLA type. Broader study findings: Ex vivo, HLA-C-restricted CMV-specific TCR beta clonotypes prevailed over the rest of the response.

At least ten counts were recorded for this clonotype. Its cognate antigen is unknown. Each CDR3 protein gets one entry after TCRdb re-called the reads with MiXCR. The repertoire includes 95,000 to 150,000 distinct CDR3 sequences, approximately 30% of them detected once, and around 54% sits in the top ten. This CDR3 comprises 16 residues. Germline values: CDR1 SGHVS, CDR2 FNYEAQ. V was shortened by 1 base and J by 6 bases, with 16 bases between the two germline ends. This specimen consisted of CD8+ T cells from cultured PBMCs, obtained from culture after CMV antigen stimulation. This TCR came from a human donor in good health (CMV status not recorded). Some clones in this sample may be carry-over from other donors' samples. This sequence joins TRBV7-6 and TRBJ2-1; TRBD1 might be the D (6 bases). This chain's CDR3 is CASSLDAGARGNEQFF. The CDR3 nucleotides are TGTGCCAGCAGCTTAGACGCAGGGGCCCGGGGCAATGAGCAGTTCTTC.